This T cell receptor (beta chain) was recovered during a study of T cell changes during pregnancy in multiple sclerosis. This CDR3 region has 18 residues. The junction had 12 bases not matched to a gene; V was cut back by 4 bases and J by 2 bases. Germline V gene sequence: CDR1 SGDLS, CDR2 YYNGEE. Assay: immunoSEQ multiplex PCR; the TCRdb copy retains only in-frame clones and omits some. The sample carries roughly 20,000 clones, about 87% recorded once. The V call is TRBV9, the J call TRBJ2-3, with TRBD2 matching over 11 bases. This sample comprised CD8+ T cells from peripheral blood mononuclear cells, obtained in the third trimester of pregnancy. The clonotype comes from a female donor in good health, enrolled as a control in a pregnancy study. The CDR3 region has the DNA TGTGCCAGCAGCCCCAGAGGGGGACTAGCGGACCTCACAGATACGCAGTATTTT. Amino acids: CASSPRGGLADLTDTQYF.